The 8 T cell receptor beta chains below were found in one sample sequenced in a study of spatial heterogeneity in lung cancer. Time point indicated: sample taken at primary tumor resection. TCRdb used MiXCR to reprocess the 5' RACE reads, holding one entry per CDR3 protein. The table shows around 26,000 distinct CDR3 sequences, with about 7% occurring only once. This specimen was PBMCs, taken at surgery. The receptors here all came from a male donor with early-stage non-small cell lung cancer.

This clonotype was observed a few times. The chain recombines TRBV20-1 with TRBJ2-1, with D perhaps matching TRBD1 (6 bases). The ends were cut back, 5 bases at V and 7 bases at J, with 9 bases in the middle. The germline V gene has CDR1 DFQATT and CDR2 SNEGSKA (reference sequence). The CDR3 sequence is 11 residues long. The chain's CDR3 is CSAVRGNEQFF. CDR3 coding DNA: TGCAGTGCTGTCAGGGGTAATGAGCAGTTCTTC.

The chain has TRBV28 and TRBJ1-5; D gene unclear. The CDR3 contains 14 residues. Trimming removed 2 bases from V and 1 base from J, with 6 bases in between. Looked up from germline, CDR1 is MDHEN and CDR2 is SYDVKM. The CDR3 protein is CASSLKQSNQPQHF. CDR3 coding DNA: TGTGCCAGCAGTTTAAAACAGAGCAATCAGCCCCAGCATTTT.

This clonotype was seen repeatedly, ten times or more. This rearrangement joins TRBV18 to TRBJ2-1; tentatively, D is TRBD2 (5 bases). The V and J ends lost 3 bases and 7 bases respectively, with 10 bases between them. CDR1 is KGHSH, CDR2 LQKENI, per germline. The CDR3 covers 13 residues. This CDR3 reads CASSPNWENEQFF. CDR3 coding DNA: TGTGCCAGCTCACCCAATTGGGAGAATGAGCAGTTCTTC.

This clonotype was picked up many times. The chain joins TRBV5-1 to TRBJ1-3, with D hard to call. V was shortened by 2 bases and J by 0 bases, with 9 bases between the two germline ends. Germline CDR1 and CDR2: SGHRS and YFSETQ. The CDR3 is 15 amino acids. The CDR3, as DNA: TGCGCCAGCAGCTTCGCCTGGACCTCTGGAAACACCATATATTTT. Translation gives CASSFAWTSGNTIYF.

For this clonotype: This may be a read error, as it is one base from a much larger clone. The chain recombines TRBV28 with TRBJ1-3, with D possibly being TRBD1 (5 bases). Germline assignment: CDR1 MDHEN and CDR2 SYDVKM. This CDR3 region has 16 residues. CDR3 protein: CASSLERGATGNTTYF. The CDR3, as DNA: TGTGCCAGCAGTTTAGAGAGAGGGGCGACGGGAAACACCACATATTTT.

V is TRBV7-6 and J is TRBJ2-7; D is possibly TRBD1 (5 bases). CDR3 size: 14 residues. Looked up from germline, CDR1 is SGHVS and CDR2 is FNYEAQ. The ends were cut back, 5 bases at V and 0 bases at J, with 11 bases in the middle. The CDR3 nucleotides are TGTGCCAGCAGCCAGACAGTGAGCTCCTACGAGCAGTACTTC. Translated: CASSQTVSSYEQYF.

The sample holds many counts of this clonotype. The chain carries TRBV6-1 and TRBJ2-7, with TRBD2 matching 11 bases. Germline V gene sequence: CDR1 MNHNS, CDR2 SASEGT. The length of the CDR3 is 16 residues. Trimming cost V 7 bases and J 0 bases; bases outside gene matches: 8. The CDR3 is CASNPLAGASSYEQYF. CDR3 nucleotide sequence: TGTGCCAGCAACCCACTAGCGGGAGCAAGCTCCTACGAGCAGTACTTC.

This clonotype came up many times. This rearrangement joins TRBV7-9 to TRBJ2-2; D is undetermined. CDR3 length: 15 residues. The germline gives CDR1 SEHNR, CDR2 FQNEAQ (reference sequence). V shed 4 bases and J shed 4 bases, with 13 bases lying between them. The CDR3 loop is CASSSFKIGTGELFF. CDR3 DNA: TGTGCCAGCAGCTCTTTCAAGATAGGCACCGGGGAGCTGTTTTTT.